In this sample, the clone carrying this TCR beta chain turned up once. Its antigen is still unknown. These data are taken from a study of OX40 agonist ivuxolimab in advanced cancers. Whole-study results and caveats: Low normalized T-cell clonal expansion was additionally recorded for some nonresponders. Some of the lowest clonal expansion was seen in partial responders at 0.1-3.0 mg/kg.

J was trimmed by 5 bases and V by 6 bases; bases with no gene match: 9. Germline-derived CDR1 and CDR2 are MDHEN and SYDVKM. CDR3 size: 14 residues. This table comes from immunoSEQ multiplex PCR, and its TCRdb copy is limited to in-frame clones, with some not included. Among about 50,000 clones, about 88% were seen once, and the ten largest hold under 0.65%. The sample here was CD4+ or CD8+ T cells sorted from blood, taken in a trial of the OX40 agonist ivuxolimab. J is TRBJ1-1 and V is TRBV28, with 7 bases identical to TRBD1. The receptor comes from an adult with an advanced solid tumor such as melanoma, head and neck, liver or kidney cancer. The CDR3 reads CASSLLQGRTEAFF. Here the CDR3 DNA reads TGTGCCAGCAGCCTTCTACAGGGGAGGACTGAAGCTTTCTTT.